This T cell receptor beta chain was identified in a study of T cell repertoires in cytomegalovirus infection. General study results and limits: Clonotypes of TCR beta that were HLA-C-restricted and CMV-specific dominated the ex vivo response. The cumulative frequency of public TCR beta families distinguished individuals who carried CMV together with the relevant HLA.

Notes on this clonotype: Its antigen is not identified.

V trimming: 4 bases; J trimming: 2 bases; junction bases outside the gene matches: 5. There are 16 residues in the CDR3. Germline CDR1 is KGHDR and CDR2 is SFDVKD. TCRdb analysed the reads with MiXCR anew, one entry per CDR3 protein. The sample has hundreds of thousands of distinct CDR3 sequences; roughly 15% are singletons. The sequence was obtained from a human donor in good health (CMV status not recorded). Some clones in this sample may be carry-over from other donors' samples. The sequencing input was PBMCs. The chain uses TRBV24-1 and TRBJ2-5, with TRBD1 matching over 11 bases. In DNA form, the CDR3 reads TGTGCCACCAGTGAATACCGGGACAGGGGGCAAGAGACCCAGTACTTC. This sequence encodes CATSEYRDRGQETQYF.